This T cell receptor beta chain emerged from a study of CD8 T cells in ankylosing spondylitis. Study-wide findings and caveats: Reportedly, disease-linked clones are significantly enriched in ankylosing spondylitis patients' matched synovial fluid. Previous work reported some of these motif variants in the synovial fluid and blood of reactive arthritis. Disease-linked clones displayed a CD8+ phenotype and appeared relatively rarely in peripheral blood. Ankylosing spondylitis blood appeared to carry a characteristic TCR beta motif of roughly 8 highly homologous variants.

Regarding this clonotype: Antigen unknown.

Germline V gives CDR1 SGHTA, CDR2 FQGNSA. The V and J ends lost 5 bases and 7 bases respectively, with 7 bases between them. There are 11 residues in the CDR3. As the method for making TCR beta libraries, quantitative 5'-RACE with molecular barcodes was used. TCRdb re-derived calls from the 5' RACE reads in MiXCR, one entry per CDR3 protein. The repertoire holds a few hundred thousand distinct CDR3 sequences, with about 20% as singletons. Material for sequencing was blood, either unsorted or a sorted T cell fraction (not recorded which). The sequence came from a male donor with ankylosing spondylitis. The chain couples TRBV7-2 to TRBJ2-3; no definite D call. The CDR3 loop is CASSRKNTQYF. CDR3 DNA: TGTGCCAGCAGCCGAAAAAATACGCAGTATTTT.